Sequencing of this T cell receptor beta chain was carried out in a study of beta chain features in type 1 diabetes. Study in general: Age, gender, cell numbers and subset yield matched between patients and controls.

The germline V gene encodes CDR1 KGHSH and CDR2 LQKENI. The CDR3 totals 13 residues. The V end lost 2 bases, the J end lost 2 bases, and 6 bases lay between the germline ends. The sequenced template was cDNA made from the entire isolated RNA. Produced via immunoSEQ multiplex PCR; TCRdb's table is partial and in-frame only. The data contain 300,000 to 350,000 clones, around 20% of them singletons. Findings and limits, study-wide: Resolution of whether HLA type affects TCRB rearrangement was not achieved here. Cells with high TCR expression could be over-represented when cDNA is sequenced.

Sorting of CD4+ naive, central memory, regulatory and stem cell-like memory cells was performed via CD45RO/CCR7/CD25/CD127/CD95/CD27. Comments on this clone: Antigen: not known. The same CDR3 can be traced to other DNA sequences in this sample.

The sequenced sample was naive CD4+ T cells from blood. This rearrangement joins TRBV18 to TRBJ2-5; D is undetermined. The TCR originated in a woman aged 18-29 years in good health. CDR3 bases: TGTGCCAGCTCACCAGACTTACAAGAGACCCAGTACTTC. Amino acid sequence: CASSPDLQETQYF. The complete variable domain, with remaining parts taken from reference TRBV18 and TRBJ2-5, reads NAGVMQNPRHLVRRRGQEARLRCSPMKGHSHVYWYRQLPEEGLKFMVYLQKENIIDESGMPKERFSAEFPKEGPSILRIQQVVRGDSAAYFCASSPDLQETQYFGPGTRLLVL.